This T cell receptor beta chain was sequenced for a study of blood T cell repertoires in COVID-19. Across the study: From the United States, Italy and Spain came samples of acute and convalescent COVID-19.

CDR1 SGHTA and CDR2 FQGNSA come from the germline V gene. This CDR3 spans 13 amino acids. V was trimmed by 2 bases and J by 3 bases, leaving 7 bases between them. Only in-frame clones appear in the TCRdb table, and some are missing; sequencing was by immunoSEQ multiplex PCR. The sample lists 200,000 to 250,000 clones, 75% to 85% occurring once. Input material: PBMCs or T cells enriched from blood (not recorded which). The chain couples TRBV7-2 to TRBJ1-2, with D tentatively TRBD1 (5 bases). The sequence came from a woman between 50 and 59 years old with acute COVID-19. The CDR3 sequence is CASSLKGHYGYTF. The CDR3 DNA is TGTGCCAGCAGCTTAAAGGGGCACTATGGCTACACCTTC.